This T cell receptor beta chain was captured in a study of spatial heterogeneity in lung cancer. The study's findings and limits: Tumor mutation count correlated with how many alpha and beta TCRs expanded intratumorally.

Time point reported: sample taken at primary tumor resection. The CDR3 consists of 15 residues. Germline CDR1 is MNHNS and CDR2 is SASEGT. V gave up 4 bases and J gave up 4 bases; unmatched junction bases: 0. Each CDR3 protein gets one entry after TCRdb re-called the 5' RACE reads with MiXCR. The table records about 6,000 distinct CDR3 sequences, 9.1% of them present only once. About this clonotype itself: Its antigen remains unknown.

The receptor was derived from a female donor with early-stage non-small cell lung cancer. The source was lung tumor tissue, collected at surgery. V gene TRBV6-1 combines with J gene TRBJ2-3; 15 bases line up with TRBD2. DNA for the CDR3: TGTGCCAGCAGTGGGACTAGCGGGGGGGCAGATACGCAGTATTTT. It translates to CASSGTSGGADTQYF.